These T cell receptor beta chains were read from a single sample in a study of control samples from healthy donors and cancer patients. Sequencing used immunoSEQ multiplex PCR; TCRdb keeps in-frame clones, though not all of them. Of roughly 150,000 clones listed, 89% were seen once; the top ten hold more than 4%. Sequenced input: blood. These receptors originate from a man in his thirties or forties in good health. Both conserved end residues are part of each CDR3. D genes are given only for firm matches. Clone size is not always given. Where it is, it says once, few, many or a class for expanded clones.

d_gene | abundance | j_gene | v_gene | CDR3nt | CDR3aa
TRBD1 | - | TRBJ1-5 | TRBV6-2/TRBV6-3 | TGTGCCAGCAGTTACCCCGACAGGGGCATCCGAGGCAATCAGCCCCAGCATTTT | CASSYPDRGIRGNQPQHF
- | - | TRBJ1-3 | TRBV2 | TGTGCCAGCAGTGAAGCGCGTAGCCAGGGAAACACCATATATTTT | CASSEARSQGNTIYF
TRBD1 | - | TRBJ2-7 | TRBV2 | TGTGCCAGCAGTGCGACAGGGACCTACGAGCAGTACTTC | CASSATGTYEQYF
- | once | TRBJ2-2 | TRBV7-2 | TGTGCCAGCACCTTGGGGGGAGGGGAGCTGTTTTTT | CASTLGGGELFF
- | - | TRBJ2-2 | TRBV4-3 | TGCGCCAGCAGCCAAGATCGCTACGCCGGGGAGCTGTTTTTT | CASSQDRYAGELFF
TRBD1 | - | TRBJ1-2 | TRBV7-2 | TGTGCCAGCAGCTTAATGTATGGGACAGGGGGTTTTGGCTACACCTTC | CASSLMYGTGGFGYTF
- | - | TRBJ2-3 | TRBV6-4 | TGTGCCAGCAGTGAAGGAGACACAGATACGCAGTATTTT | CASSEGDTDTQYF
TRBD1 | - | TRBJ2-7 | TRBV19 | TGTGCCAGTAGTAACCTTCCGGGACAGGGCAACGACGAGCAGTACTTC | CASSNLPGQGNDEQYF
- | - | TRBJ1-1 | TRBV5-6 | TGTGCCAGCAGACGATACCCGAACACTGAAGCTTTCTTT | CASRRYPNTEAFF
- | - | TRBJ1-3 | TRBV12-3/TRBV12-4 | TGTGCCAGCAGTTCAAGGGACGGAAACACCATATATTTT | CASSSRDGNTIYF
- | - | TRBJ1-1 | TRBV7-2 | TGTGCCAGCAGCTCACAGGGAAACACTGAAGCTTTCTTT | CASSSQGNTEAFF
TRBD1 | - | TRBJ2-5 | TRBV27 | TGTGCCAGCAGTTTATTGGCAGGGGGCCGTCAAGAGACCCAGTACTTC | CASSLLAGGRQETQYF
TRBD1 | - | TRBJ1-2 | TRBV4-3 | TGCGCCAGCAGCCAAGAGTCCAGGGGGGGTTATGGCTACACCTTC | CASSQESRGGYGYTF
- | - | TRBJ1-1 | TRBV18 | TGTGCCAGCTCACCACCGGCAGGGACGGACACTGAAGCTTTCTTT | CASSPPAGTDTEAFF
- | - | TRBJ1-6 | TRBV4-3 | TGCGCCAGCAGCCAAGACACAGGGAATTCACCCCTCCACTTT | CASSQDTGNSPLHF
- | - | TRBJ1-2 | TRBV2 | TGTGCCAGCAGTGGTGGTGGCTACACCTTC | CASSGGGYTF
- | - | TRBJ2-2 | TRBV11-2 | TGTGCCAGCAGCATCCGCAGAGACACCGGGGAGCTGTTTTTT | CASSIRRDTGELFF
- | - | TRBJ2-7 | TRBV11-2 | TGTGCCAGCAGCTCAGAACGGGGGGCGAAATACGAGCAGTACTTC | CASSSERGAKYEQYF
TRBD2 | once | TRBJ2-7 | TRBV9 | TGTGCCAGCAGCGTAGAGTCTAGCGGGGCCTACGAGCAGTACTTC | CASSVESSGAYEQYF
TRBD2 | - | TRBJ2-3 | TRBV10-3 | TGTGCCATCAGTGAGCTTAGCGGGGAGAGAGGAGATACGCAGTATTTT | CAISELSGERGDTQYF
TRBD2 | once | TRBJ2-3 | TRBV27 | TGTGCCAGCATCCCCTCCGGGGGGGACCGGGTAAATTTT | CASIPSGGDRVNF
- | - | TRBJ2-3 | TRBV18 | TGTGCCAGCTCACTCAGGCGGACAGATACGCAGTATTTT | CASSLRRTDTQYF
- | few | TRBJ2-7 | TRBV30 | TGTGCCTGCTCGGACGGGAAATACGAGCAGTACTTC | CACSDGKYEQYF
- | - | TRBJ1-3 | TRBV5-8 | TGTGCCAGCAGCGCGAGTAAGGGTAATACTGGAAACACCATATATTTT | CASSASKGNTGNTIYF
- | - | TRBJ1-2 | TRBV6-1 | TGTGCCAGCAGTGAAGTCAGAGGTTTTGAGTGGAGCTACACCTTC | CASSEVRGFEWSYTF
TRBD2 | few | TRBJ2-7 | TRBV11-2 | TGTGCCAGCAGCTTAGACCCGACTAGCGTCGAGCAGTACTTC | CASSLDPTSVEQYF